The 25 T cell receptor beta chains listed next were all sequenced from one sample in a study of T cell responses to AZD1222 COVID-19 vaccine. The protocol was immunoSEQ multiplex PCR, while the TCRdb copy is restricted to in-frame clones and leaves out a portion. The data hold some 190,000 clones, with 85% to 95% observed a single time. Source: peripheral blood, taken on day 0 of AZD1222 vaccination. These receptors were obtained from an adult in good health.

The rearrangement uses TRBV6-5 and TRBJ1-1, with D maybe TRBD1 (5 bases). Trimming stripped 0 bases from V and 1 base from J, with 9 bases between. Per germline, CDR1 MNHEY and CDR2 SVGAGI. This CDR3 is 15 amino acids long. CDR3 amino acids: CASSYSTRGNTEAFF. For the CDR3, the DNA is TGTGCCAGCAGTTACTCTACTAGGGGGAACACTGAAGCTTTCTTT.

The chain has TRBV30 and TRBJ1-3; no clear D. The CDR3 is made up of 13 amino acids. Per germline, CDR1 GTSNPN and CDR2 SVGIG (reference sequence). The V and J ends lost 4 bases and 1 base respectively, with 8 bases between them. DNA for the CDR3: TGTGCCTGGAAACTCTGGTCTGGAAACACCATATATTTT. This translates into CAWKLWSGNTIYF.

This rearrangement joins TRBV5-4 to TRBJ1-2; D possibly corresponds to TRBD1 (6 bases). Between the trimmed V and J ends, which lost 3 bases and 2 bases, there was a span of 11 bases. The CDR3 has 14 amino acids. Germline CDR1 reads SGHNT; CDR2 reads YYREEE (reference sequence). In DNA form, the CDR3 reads TGTGCCAGCAGCTCAGGGGTCTCGAACTATGGCTACACCTTC. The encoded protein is CASSSGVSNYGYTF.

The CDR3 sequence is CSASEVLSYNSPLHF. The DNA for the CDR3 is TGCAGTGCTAGTGAGGTCCTCTCCTATAATTCACCCCTCCACTTT. The genes are TRBV20-1 and TRBJ1-6; no clear D. The CDR3 runs to 15 residues. Per germline, CDR1 DFQATT and CDR2 SNEGSKA (reference sequence). The germline V and J ends were trimmed by 3 bases and 0 bases, with 9 bases remaining between them.

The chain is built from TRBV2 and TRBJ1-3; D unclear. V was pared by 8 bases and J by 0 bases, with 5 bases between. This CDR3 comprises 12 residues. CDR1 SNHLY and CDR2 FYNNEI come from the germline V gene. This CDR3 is CASESSGNTIYF. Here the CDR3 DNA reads TGTGCCAGCGAGAGCTCTGGAAACACCATATATTTT.

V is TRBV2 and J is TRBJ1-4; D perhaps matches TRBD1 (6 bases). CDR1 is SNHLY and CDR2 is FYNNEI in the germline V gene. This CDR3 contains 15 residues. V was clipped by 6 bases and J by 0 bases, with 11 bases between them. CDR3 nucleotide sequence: TGTGCCAGCAGGAGGAAGGGGGCAACTAATGAAAAACTGTTTTTT. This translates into CASRRKGATNEKLFF.

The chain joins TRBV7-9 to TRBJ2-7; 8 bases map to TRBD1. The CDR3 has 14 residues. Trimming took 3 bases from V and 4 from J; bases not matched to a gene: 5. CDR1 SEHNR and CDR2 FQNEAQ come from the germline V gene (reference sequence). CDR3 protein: CASSLPGGPYEQYF. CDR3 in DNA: TGTGCCAGCAGCTTGCCAGGGGGCCCTTACGAGCAGTACTTC.

The CDR3 DNA reads as TGCGCCAGCACGTGGGCGGGCGACTCCTACGAGCAGTACTTC. As protein: CASTWAGDSYEQYF. The rearrangement uses TRBV5-1 and TRBJ2-7; TRBD2 might be the D (5 bases). Trimming left V 6 bases short and J 0 bases short, with 13 bases between. Germline values: CDR1 SGHRS, CDR2 YFSETQ. CDR3 size: 14 residues.

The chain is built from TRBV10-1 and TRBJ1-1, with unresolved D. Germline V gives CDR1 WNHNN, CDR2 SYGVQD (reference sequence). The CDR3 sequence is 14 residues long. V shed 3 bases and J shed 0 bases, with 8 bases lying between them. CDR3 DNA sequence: TGCGCCAGCAGTGACACCCCCTTGAACACTGAAGCTTTCTTT. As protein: CASSDTPLNTEAFF.

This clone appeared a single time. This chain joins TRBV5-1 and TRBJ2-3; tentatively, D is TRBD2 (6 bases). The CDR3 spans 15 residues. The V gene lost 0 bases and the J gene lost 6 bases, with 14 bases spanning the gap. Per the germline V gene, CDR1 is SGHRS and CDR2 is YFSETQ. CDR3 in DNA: TGCGCCAGCAGCTTGGGAGCGGCGGAGGGGGATACGCAGTATTTT. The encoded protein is CASSLGAAEGDTQYF.

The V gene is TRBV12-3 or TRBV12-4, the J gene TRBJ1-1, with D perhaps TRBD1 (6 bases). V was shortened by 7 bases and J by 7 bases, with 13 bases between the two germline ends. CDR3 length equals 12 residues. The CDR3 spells CASTRQGLEAFF. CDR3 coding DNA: TGTGCCAGCACCCGGCAGGGGCTTGAAGCTTTCTTT.

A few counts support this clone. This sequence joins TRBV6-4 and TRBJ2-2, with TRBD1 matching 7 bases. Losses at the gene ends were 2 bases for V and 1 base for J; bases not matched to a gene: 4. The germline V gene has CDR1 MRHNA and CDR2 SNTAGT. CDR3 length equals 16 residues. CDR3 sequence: CASSDARTGNTGELFF. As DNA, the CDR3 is TGTGCCAGCAGTGACGCAAGGACAGGGAACACCGGGGAGCTGTTTTTT.

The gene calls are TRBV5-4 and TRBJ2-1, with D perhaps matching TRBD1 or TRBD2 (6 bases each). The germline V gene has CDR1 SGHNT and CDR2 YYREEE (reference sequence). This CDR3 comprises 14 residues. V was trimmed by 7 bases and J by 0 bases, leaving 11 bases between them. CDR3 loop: CASGGPGSYNEQFF. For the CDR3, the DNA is TGTGCCAGCGGGGGGCCGGGCTCCTACAATGAGCAGTTCTTC.

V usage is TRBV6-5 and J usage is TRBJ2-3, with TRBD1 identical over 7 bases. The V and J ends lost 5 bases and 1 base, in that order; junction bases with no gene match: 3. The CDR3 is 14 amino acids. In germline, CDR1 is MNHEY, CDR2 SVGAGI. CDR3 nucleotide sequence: TGTGCCAGCAGTACCGGGACAGGCACAGATACGCAGTATTTT. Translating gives CASSTGTGTDTQYF.

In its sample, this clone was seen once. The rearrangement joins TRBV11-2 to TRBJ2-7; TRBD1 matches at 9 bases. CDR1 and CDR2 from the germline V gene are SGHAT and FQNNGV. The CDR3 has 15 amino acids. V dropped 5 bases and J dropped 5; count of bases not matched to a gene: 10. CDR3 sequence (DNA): TGTGCCAGCAGCCCCTCTGGGACAGGGATGGACGAGCAGTACTTC. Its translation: CASSPSGTGMDEQYF.

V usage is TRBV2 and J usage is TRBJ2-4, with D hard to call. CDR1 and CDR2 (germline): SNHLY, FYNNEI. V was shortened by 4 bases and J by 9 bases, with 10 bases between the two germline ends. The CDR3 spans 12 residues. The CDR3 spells CASSAASAIQYF. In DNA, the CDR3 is TGTGCCAGCAGTGCGGCCTCGGCCATTCAGTACTTC. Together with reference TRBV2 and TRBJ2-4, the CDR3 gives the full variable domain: EPEVTQTPSHQVTQMGQEVILRCVPISNHLYFYWYRQILGQKVEFLVSFYNNEISEKSEIFDDQFSVERPDGSNFTLKIRSTKLEDSAMYFCASSAASAIQYFGAGTRLSVL.

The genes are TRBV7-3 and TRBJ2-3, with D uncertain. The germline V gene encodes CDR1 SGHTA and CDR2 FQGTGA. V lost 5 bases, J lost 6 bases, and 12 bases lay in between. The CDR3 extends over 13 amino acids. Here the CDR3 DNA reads TGTGCCAGCAGCGTCCAGAATAGGGATACGCAGTATTTT. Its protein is CASSVQNRDTQYF. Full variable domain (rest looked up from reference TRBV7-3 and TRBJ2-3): GAGVSQTPSNKVTEKGKYVELRCDPISGHTALYWYRQSLGQGPEFLIYFQGTGAADDSGLPNDRFFAVRPEGSVSTLKIQRTERGDSAVYLCASSVQNRDTQYFGPGTRLTVL.

The CDR3 region is CASSFKDRGGTEAFF. Written as DNA, the CDR3 is TGTGCCAGCAGCTTCAAAGACAGGGGTGGTACTGAAGCTTTCTTT. The chain links TRBV9 to TRBJ1-1, with 8 bases that match TRBD1. This CDR3 has 15 amino acids. After removal of 4 bases from V and 5 bases from J, the junction contained 10 bases not matched to a gene. Germline V gene sequence: CDR1 SGDLS, CDR2 YYNGEE.

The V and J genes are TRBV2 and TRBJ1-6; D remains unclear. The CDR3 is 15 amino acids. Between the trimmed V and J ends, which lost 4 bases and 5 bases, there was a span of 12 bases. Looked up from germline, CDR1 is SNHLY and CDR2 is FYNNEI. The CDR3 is CASSGLGLNNSPLHF. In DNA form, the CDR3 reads TGTGCCAGCAGTGGTCTGGGCCTAAATAATTCACCCCTCCACTTT.

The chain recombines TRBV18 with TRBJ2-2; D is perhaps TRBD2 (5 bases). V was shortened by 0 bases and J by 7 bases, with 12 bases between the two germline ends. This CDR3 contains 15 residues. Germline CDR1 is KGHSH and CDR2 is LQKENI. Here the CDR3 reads CASSPPQDGNGELFF. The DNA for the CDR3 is TGTGCCAGCTCACCACCGCAGGACGGGAACGGGGAGCTGTTTTTT. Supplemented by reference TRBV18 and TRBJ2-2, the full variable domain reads NAGVMQNPRHLVRRRGQEARLRCSPMKGHSHVYWYRQLPEEGLKFMVYLQKENIIDESGMPKERFSAEFPKEGPSILRIQQVVRGDSAAYFCASSPPQDGNGELFFGEGSRLTVL.

The CDR3 region has the DNA TGTGCCAGCAGTGCGGGGGCTTCTAGCGGGGGGAAAGACGAGCAGTACTTC. This encodes CASSAGASSGGKDEQYF. The V and J genes are TRBV6-1 and TRBJ2-7, with 11 nucleotides matching TRBD2. CDR1 MNHNS and CDR2 SASEGT come from the germline V gene. Unmatched junction bases numbered 13, after V lost 4 bases and J lost 5 bases. The CDR3 is made up of 17 amino acids.

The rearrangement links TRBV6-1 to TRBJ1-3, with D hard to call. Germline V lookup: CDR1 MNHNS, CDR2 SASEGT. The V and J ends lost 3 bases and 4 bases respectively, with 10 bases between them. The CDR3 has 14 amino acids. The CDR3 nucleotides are TGTGCCAGCAGTGATGGGAATTACGGAAACACCATATATTTT. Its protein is CASSDGNYGNTIYF.

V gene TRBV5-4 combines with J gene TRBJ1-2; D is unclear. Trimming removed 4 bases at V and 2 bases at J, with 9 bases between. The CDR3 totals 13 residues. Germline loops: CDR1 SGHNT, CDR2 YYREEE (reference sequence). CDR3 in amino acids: CASSLERNYGYTF. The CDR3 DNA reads TGTGCCAGCAGCCTGGAGAGGAACTATGGCTACACCTTC.

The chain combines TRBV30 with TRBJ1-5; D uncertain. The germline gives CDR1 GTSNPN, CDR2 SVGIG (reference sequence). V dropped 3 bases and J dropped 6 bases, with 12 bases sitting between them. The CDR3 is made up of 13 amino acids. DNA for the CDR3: TGTGCCTGGAGCCGAGTCGCGGGTCAGCCCCAGCATTTT. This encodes CAWSRVAGQPQHF.

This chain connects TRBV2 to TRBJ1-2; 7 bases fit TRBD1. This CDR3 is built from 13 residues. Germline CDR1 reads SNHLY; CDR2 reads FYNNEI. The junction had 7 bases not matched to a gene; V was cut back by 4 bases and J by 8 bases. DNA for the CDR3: TGTGCCAGCAGTGGGCAGGGGGAAGACGGCTACACCTTC. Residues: CASSGQGEDGYTF.